The 2 T cell receptor beta chains listed next were all sequenced from one sample in a study of T cells expressing NK-cell markers (TCRdb year 2020). The library was prepared using 5' RACE. Sequencing instrument: Illumina HiSeq 2000. The reads, reprocessed by TCRdb, yield one row per CDR3 protein sequence and no DNA. The sample table on file contains about 390,000 distinct CDR3 sequences. About 10% of the sample belongs to the ten largest clones. Material for sequencing was blood T cells: a sorted CD56 or NKG2C T cell subset, CD4+ or CD8+ T cells, or bulk PBMC T cells (not recorded which). These receptors originate from a woman in her forties or fifties in good health. Donor details come from another sample of the same person, matched by shared clones.

The chain uses TRBV12-3 or TRBV12-4 and TRBJ2-3; the TRBD1 assignment by TCRdb is unverifiable without DNA. This CDR3 has 18 residues. The CDR3 sequence is CASMPPRGRLSGEDTQYF.

J is TRBJ2-3 and V is TRBV20-1; TCRdb lists TRBD2, though no DNA is available to test this call. Germline CDR1 reads DFQATT; CDR2 reads SNEGSKA (reference sequence). The CDR3 sequence is 15 residues long. The CDR3 is CSARGAEASTGTQYF.